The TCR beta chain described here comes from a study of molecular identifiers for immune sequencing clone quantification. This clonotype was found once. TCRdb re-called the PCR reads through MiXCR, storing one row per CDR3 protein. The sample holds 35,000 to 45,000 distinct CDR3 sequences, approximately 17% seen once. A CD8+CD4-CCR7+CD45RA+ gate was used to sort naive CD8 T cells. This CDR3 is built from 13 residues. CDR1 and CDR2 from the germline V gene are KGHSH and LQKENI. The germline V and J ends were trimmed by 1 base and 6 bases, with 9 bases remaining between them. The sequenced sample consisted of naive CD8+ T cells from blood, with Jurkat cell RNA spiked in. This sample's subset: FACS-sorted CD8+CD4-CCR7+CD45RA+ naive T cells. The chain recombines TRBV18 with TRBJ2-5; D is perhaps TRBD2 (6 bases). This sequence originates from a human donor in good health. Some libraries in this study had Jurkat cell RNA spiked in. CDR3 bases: TGTGCCAGCTCACCACGGGGGGTGCAGACCCAGTACTTC. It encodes CASSPRGVQTQYF. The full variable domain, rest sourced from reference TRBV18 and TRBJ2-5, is NAGVMQNPRHLVRRRGQEARLRCSPMKGHSHVYWYRQLPEEGLKFMVYLQKENIIDESGMPKERFSAEFPKEGPSILRIQQVVRGDSAAYFCASSPRGVQTQYFGPGTRLLVL.